This T cell receptor beta chain was sequenced for a study of blood T cell repertoires in COVID-19. The CDR3 consists of 16 residues. Germline V gene data show CDR1 as SEHNR and CDR2 as FQNEAQ (reference sequence). The V and J ends lost 5 bases and 6 bases respectively, with 19 bases between them. Generated by immunoSEQ multiplex PCR, the TCRdb table keeps only in-frame clones and is missing some. Counted here are approximately 180,000 clones, 82% occurring once; the ten biggest clones make up more than 4.5%. This clonotype originated in a woman in her fifties or sixties with acute COVID-19. Sequenced sample: PBMCs or T cells enriched from blood (not recorded which). The chain has TRBV7-9 and TRBJ2-2; D is perhaps TRBD2 (6 bases). This chain's CDR3 is CASSPPGLLRPGELFF. The CDR3 bases are TGTGCCAGCAGCCCCCCGGGACTCCTCCGACCCGGGGAGCTGTTTTTT.